This entry describes one T cell receptor beta chain. The method was immunoSEQ multiplex PCR; TCRdb's version includes in-frame clones alone and lacks a portion of them. The repertoire holds about 1.1 million clones, with approximately 78% as singletons. This entry is derived from a study of shared clonotypes between healthy human individuals. This sequence was found in a man aged 18 to 29 in good health. Some clones in this sample may be carry-over from other donors' samples. Specimen: memory CD4+ T cells from PBMCs. Stated subset: CD45RA-negative fraction.

CDR3: CASSPGPGSGNTIYF. DNA for the CDR3: TGCGCCAGCAGCCCGGGGCCAGGTTCGGGAAACACCATATATTTT. The V and J genes are TRBV5-1 and TRBJ1-3, with D possibly being TRBD1 (5 bases). The CDR3 is made up of 15 amino acids. Germline V gene sequence: CDR1 SGHRS, CDR2 YFSETQ. The V gene lost 4 bases and the J gene lost 4 bases, with 15 bases spanning the gap.